This T cell receptor (beta chain) stems from a study of blood T cell repertoires in COVID-19. Turning to the study itself: Sources were T cells, B-cell-depleted T cells, or PBMCs; the material itself was cDNA or gDNA.

Original data processing: Amplifying reference gene primers gave estimates of nucleated cell counts. Data came from immunoSEQ multiplex PCR; TCRdb stores just in-frame clones and leaves some out. That table furnishes V, J and clone size, whereas the DNA furnished D and trimming. The table includes about 30,000 clones, 65% to 90% detected once. The source of this sequence is a human donor in a cohort sampled during active COVID-19. The sample consisted of peripheral blood.

The CDR3 sequence: CASSLEDGGATPLHF. The CDR3 DNA sequence: TGTGCCAGCAGCTTAGAAGACGGAGGCGCGACACCCCTCCACTTT. V usage is TRBV7-6 and J usage is TRBJ1-6; D is unclear. V dropped 1 base and J dropped 11 bases, with 15 bases sitting between them. The CDR3 is 15 amino acids. Germline V lookup: CDR1 SGHVS, CDR2 FNYEAQ.